This record looks at one T cell receptor beta chain sequence and its context. Its specificity is not known. The CDR3 totals 15 residues. Per germline, CDR1 MGHRA and CDR2 YSYEKL. Trimming took 0 bases from V and 5 from J; bases not matched to a gene: 6. Repertoires were generated with immunoSEQ multiplex PCR, while TCRdb's copy carries only in-frame clones and drops some. There are more than 75,000 clones in the sample; roughly 85% occur only once, and around 25% lies in the top ten. The sample belongs to a study of radiotherapy plus CTLA-4 blockade in lung cancer. Study results and caveats: Early clone dynamics of blood T cells, plus interferon-beta, reportedly predicted response best. Tumor-derived TCR clones expanded in blood after radiotherapy plus ipilimumab.

Sequencing was performed on peripheral blood, taken from a patient treated with radiotherapy plus ipilimumab. This chain links TRBV4-1 with TRBJ1-2; 7 bases are shared with TRBD1. This clonotype was obtained from a human donor with non-small cell lung cancer that progressed on radiotherapy plus ipilimumab. Here the CDR3 reads CASSQDDRDVYGYTF. The CDR3, as DNA: TGCGCCAGCAGCCAAGATGACAGGGATGTATATGGCTACACCTTC.